This T cell receptor (beta chain) was found in a study of identical twins. A universal primer site was created by template switching, with the cDNA bearing unique molecular identifiers. In TCRdb, the 5' RACE reads were re-called with MiXCR into one record per CDR3 protein. The sample lists roughly 710,000 distinct CDR3 sequences, roughly 6.2% occurring once. This CDR3 has 15 amino acids. Per the germline V gene, CDR1 is SGHRS and CDR2 is YFSETQ. The J segment lost 5 bases and the V segment lost 4 bases, leaving 7 bases of the junction unmatched. This clonotype was recorded many times. Its target is not known. General study points: Possibly, invariant MAIT and iNKT cells partly confounded zero-insertion analyses. It was out-of-frame TCR alpha sharing in monozygotic twins that models underestimated.

The V and J genes are TRBV5-1 and TRBJ2-2, with TRBD1 identical over 8 bases. The sequencing sample was made of naive T cells sorted from blood. The origin of this receptor is a man in his late teens or twenties in good health. The CDR3 protein is CASSETGDRTGELFF. CDR3 in DNA: TGCGCCAGCAGCGAGACAGGGGATCGTACCGGGGAGCTGTTTTTT. Full variable domain (outside the CDR3, taken from reference TRBV5-1 and TRBJ2-2): KAGVTQTPRYLIKTRGQQVTLSCSPISGHRSVSWYQQTPGQGLQFLFEYFSETQRNKGNFPGRFSGRQFSNSRSEMNVSTLELGDSALYLCASSETGDRTGELFFGEGSRLTVL.